A single T cell receptor beta chain is shown here with its context. The antigen remains unidentified. The assay was immunoSEQ multiplex PCR, and TCRdb's table has in-frame clones only and misses some. This table has about 55,000 clones, approximately 83% appearing once. This sample was taken from a study of OX40 agonist ivuxolimab in advanced cancers. Study-wide findings and caveats: Clonal expansion was seen in CD4+ and CD8+ blood T cells by week 6 at 0.1 to 3.0 mg/kg.

The clonotype comes from an adult with an advanced solid tumor such as melanoma, head and neck, liver or kidney cancer. Sequencing used CD4+ or CD8+ T cells sorted from blood, obtained in a trial of the OX40 agonist ivuxolimab.

The CDR3 here is CASSPSVGVKETQYF. The CDR3 DNA is TGTGCCAGCAGCCCCAGCGTGGGAGTTAAAGAGACCCAGTACTTC. The V and J genes are TRBV7-8 and TRBJ2-5; the D gene is possibly TRBD2 (5 bases). The CDR3 is made up of 15 amino acids. Germline V gene sequence: CDR1 SGHVS, CDR2 FQNEAQ. Trimming pared 5 bases from V and 3 bases from J, leaving 16 bases between.